This T cell receptor beta chain stems from a study of shared clonotypes between healthy human individuals. The naive CD8 subset, CD45RO-negative cells positively selected for CCR7, excluded terminally differentiated effector memory CD45RA+ cells. The data were produced by immunoSEQ multiplex PCR, yet TCRdb's version contains in-frame clones alone and is incomplete. The repertoire holds about 680,000 clones, 92% seen once, with 24% in the top ten. Germline lookup yields CDR1 SGHTA and CDR2 FQGNSA. The J segment lost 2 bases and the V segment lost 3 bases, leaving 7 bases of the junction unmatched. This CDR3 comprises 16 residues.

The chain uses TRBV7-2 and TRBJ2-7, with 10 bases aligning to TRBD2. The source is a young man in good health. Specimen: naive CD8+ T cells sorted from blood. CDR3 bases: TGTGCCAGCAGCTTCGTCCTAGCGGGAGCCACCTACGAGCAGTACTTC. It specifies CASSFVLAGATYEQYF.